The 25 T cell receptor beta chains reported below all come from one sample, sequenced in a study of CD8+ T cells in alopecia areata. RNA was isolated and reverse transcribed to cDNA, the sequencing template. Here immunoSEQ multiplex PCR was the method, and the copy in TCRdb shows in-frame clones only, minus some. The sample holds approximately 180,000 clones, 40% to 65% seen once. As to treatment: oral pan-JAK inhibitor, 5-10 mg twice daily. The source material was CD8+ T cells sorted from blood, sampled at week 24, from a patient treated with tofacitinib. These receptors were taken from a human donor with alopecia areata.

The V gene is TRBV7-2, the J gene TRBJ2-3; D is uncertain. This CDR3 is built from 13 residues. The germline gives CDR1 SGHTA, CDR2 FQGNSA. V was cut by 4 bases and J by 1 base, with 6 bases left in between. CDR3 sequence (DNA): TGTGCCAGCAGCTCCTTTCGCACAGATACGCAGTATTTT. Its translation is CASSSFRTDTQYF.

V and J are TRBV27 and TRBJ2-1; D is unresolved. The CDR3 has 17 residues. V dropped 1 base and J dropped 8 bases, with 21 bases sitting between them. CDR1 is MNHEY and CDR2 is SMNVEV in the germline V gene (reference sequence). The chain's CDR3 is CASSLLARTLRGDEQFF. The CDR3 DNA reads TGTGCCAGCAGTTTATTGGCACGGACCCTTCGTGGCGATGAGCAGTTCTTC.

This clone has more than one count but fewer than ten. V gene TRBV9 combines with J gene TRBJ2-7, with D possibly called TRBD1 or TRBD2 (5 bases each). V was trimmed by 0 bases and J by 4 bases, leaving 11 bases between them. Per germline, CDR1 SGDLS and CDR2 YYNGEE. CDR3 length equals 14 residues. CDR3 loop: CASSVGIGGYEQYF. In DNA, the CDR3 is TGTGCCAGCAGCGTAGGGATTGGGGGATACGAGCAGTACTTC.

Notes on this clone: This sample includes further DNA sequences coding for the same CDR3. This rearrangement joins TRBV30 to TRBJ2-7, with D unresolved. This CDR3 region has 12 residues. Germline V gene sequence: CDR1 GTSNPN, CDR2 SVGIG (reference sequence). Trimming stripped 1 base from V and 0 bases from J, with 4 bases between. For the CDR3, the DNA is TGTGCCTGGAGTGCGAGCTCCTACGAGCAGTACTTC. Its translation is CAWSASSYEQYF.

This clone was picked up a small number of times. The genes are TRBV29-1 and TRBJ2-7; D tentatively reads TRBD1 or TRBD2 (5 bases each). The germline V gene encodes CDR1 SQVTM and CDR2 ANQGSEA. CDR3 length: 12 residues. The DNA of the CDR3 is TGCAGTGCTCGGGACGGCTCCTACGAGCAGTACTTC. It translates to CSARDGSYEQYF.

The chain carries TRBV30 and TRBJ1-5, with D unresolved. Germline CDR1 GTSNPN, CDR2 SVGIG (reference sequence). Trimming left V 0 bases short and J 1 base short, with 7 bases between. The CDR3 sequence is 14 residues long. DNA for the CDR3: TGTGCCTGGAGTGTCGGGCAGAGCAATCAGCCCCAGCATTTT. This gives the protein CAWSVGQSNQPQHF. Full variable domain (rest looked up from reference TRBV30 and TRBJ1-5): SQTIHQWPATLVQPVGSPLSLECTVEGTSNPNLYWYRQAAGRGLQLLFYSVGIGQISSEVPQNLSASRPQDRQFILSSKKLLLSDSGFYLCAWSVGQSNQPQHFGDGTRLSIL.

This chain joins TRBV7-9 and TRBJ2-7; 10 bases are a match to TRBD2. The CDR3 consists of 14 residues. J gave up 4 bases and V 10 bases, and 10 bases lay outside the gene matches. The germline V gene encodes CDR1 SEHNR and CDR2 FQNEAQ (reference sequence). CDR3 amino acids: CATAPLLAGYEQYF. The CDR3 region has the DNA TGTGCCACCGCTCCCTTACTAGCGGGGTACGAGCAGTACTTC.

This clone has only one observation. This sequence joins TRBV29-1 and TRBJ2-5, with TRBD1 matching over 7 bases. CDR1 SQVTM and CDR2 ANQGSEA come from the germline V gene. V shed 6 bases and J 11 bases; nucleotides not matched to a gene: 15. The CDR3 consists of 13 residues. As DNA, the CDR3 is TGCAGCGTGGTAGACAGGGCCCAATTCGGGCAGTACTTC. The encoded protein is CSVVDRAQFGQYF.

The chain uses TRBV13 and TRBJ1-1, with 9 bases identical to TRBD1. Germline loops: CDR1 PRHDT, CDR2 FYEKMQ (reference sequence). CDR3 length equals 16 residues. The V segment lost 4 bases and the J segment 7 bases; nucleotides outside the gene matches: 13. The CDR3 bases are TGTGCCAGCAGCTCCCCCCCGGGACAGGGAAGGTTTGAAGCTTTCTTT. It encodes CASSSPPGQGRFEAFF.

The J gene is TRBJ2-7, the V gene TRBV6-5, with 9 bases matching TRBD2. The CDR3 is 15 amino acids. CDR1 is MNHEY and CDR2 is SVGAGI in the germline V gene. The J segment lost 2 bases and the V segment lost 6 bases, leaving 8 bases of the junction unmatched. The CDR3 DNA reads TGTGCCAGCAGACCAACTAGCGGGTACGCCTACGAGCAGTACTTC. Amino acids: CASRPTSGYAYEQYF.

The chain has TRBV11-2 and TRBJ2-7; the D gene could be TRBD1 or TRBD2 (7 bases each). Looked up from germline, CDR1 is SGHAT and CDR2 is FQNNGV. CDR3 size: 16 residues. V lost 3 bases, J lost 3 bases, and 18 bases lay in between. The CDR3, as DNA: TGTGCCAGCAGCTTCCCAGGGGGGGAGGATTACTACGAGCAGTACTTC. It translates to CASSFPGGEDYYEQYF.

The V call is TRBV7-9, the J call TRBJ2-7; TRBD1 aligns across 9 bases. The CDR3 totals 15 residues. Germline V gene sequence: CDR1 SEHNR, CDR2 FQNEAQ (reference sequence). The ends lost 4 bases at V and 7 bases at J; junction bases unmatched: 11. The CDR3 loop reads CASSSQVTGGWEQYF. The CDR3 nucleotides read TGTGCCAGCAGCTCACAAGTAACAGGGGGCTGGGAGCAGTACTTC.

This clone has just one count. The CDR3: CASSQAPGRYNSPLHF. CDR3 nucleotides: TGCGCCAGCAGCCAAGCCCCGGGACGGTATAATTCACCCCTCCACTTT. This rearrangement joins TRBV4-3 to TRBJ1-6, with D possibly being TRBD1 (5 bases). Trimming shortened V by 1 base and J by 4 bases, and 11 bases separated the two germline ends. The CDR3 spans 16 residues. Germline V gene lookup returns CDR1 LGHNA and CDR2 YSLEER.

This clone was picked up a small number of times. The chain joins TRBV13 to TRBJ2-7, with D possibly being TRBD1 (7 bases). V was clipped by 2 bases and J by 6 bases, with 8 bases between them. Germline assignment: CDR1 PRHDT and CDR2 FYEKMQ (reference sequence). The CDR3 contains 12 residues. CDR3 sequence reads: CASSLQGGEQYF. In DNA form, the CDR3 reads TGTGCCAGCAGCTTACAGGGGGGCGAGCAGTACTTC.

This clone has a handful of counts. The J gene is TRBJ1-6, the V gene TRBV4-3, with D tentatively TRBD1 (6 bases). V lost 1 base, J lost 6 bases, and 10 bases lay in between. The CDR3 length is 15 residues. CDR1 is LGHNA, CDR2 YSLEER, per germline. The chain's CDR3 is CASSQGRDTNSPLHF. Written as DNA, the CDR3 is TGCGCCAGCAGCCAAGGCCGGGACACTAATTCACCCCTCCACTTT.

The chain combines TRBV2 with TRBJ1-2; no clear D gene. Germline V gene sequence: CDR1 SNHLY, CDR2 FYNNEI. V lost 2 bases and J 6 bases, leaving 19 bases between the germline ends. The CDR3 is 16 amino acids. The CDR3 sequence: CASSELPNSGRDGYTF. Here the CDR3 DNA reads TGTGCCAGCAGTGAATTACCCAACAGCGGGCGGGATGGCTACACCTTC.

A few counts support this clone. CDR3 sequence (DNA): TGCGCCAGCAGCCCGAACAGGGGATGGACTGAAGCTTTCTTT. Translating it yields CASSPNRGWTEAFF. The chain recombines TRBV4-3 with TRBJ1-1; 7 bases align to TRBD1. The CDR3 covers 14 residues. Losses at the gene ends were 4 bases for V and 5 bases for J; bases not matched to a gene: 7. CDR1 and CDR2 from the germline V gene are LGHNA and YSLEER.

The CDR3 coding sequence is TGTGCCTGGAGCCTAAGTGGCAATCAGCCCCAGCATTTT. It codes for CAWSLSGNQPQHF. J is TRBJ1-5 and V is TRBV30; D unclear. Trimming shortened V by 3 bases and J by 2 bases, and 8 bases separated the two germline ends. Germline CDR1 reads GTSNPN; CDR2 reads SVGIG (reference sequence). The CDR3 consists of 13 residues.

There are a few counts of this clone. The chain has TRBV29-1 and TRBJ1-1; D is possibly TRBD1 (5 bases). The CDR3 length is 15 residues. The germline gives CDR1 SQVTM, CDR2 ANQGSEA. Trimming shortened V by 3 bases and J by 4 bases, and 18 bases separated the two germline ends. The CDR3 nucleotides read TGCAGCGTTGATGGGAGGGACCTGGGTTTCACTGAAGCTTTCTTT. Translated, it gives CSVDGRDLGFTEAFF.

The CDR3 is CASSQLSSGRGLGYTF. CDR3 in DNA: TGCGCCAGCAGCCAATTGAGTTCAGGGAGAGGTCTCGGCTACACCTTC. The V and J genes are TRBV4-3 and TRBJ1-2; D might be TRBD1 (5 bases). V was pared by 2 bases and J by 8 bases, with 21 bases between. CDR1 LGHNA and CDR2 YSLEER come from the germline V gene. This CDR3 is 16 amino acids long.

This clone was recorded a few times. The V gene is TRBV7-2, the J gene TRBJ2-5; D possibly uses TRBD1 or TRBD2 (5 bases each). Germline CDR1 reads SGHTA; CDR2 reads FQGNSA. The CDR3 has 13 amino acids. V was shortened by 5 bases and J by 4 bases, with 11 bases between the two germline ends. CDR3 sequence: CASSRDVRETQYF. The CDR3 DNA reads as TGTGCCAGCAGCAGGGACGTGCGAGAGACCCAGTACTTC.

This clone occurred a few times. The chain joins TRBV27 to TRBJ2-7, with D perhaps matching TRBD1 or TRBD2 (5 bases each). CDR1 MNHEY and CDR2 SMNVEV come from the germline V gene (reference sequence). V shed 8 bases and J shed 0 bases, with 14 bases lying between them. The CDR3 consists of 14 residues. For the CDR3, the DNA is TGTGCCAGCTGCCGGGACGTGAGCTCCTACGAGCAGTACTTC. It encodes CASCRDVSSYEQYF.

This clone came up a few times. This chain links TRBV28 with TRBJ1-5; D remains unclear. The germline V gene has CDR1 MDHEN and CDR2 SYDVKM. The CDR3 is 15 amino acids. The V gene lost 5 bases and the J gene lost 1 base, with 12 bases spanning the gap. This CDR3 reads CASSAHQVSNQPQHF. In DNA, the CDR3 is TGTGCCAGCAGTGCCCACCAGGTCAGCAATCAGCCCCAGCATTTT.

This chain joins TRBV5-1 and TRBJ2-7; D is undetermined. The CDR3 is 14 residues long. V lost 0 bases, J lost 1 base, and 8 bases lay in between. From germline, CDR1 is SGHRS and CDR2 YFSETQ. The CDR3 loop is CASSLAGRSYEQYF. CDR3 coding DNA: TGCGCCAGCAGCTTGGCTGGACGGTCCTACGAGCAGTACTTC.

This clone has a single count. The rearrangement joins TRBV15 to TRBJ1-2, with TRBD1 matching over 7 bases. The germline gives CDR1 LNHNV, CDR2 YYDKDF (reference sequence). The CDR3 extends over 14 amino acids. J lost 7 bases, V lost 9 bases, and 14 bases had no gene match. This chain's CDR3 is CATRPGQTNVGYTF. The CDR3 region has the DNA TGTGCCACTCGCCCGGGACAGACTAACGTTGGCTACACCTTC.